This T cell receptor (beta chain) comes out of a study of blood T cell repertoires in COVID-19. There are 15 residues in the CDR3. CDR1 is LNHDA, CDR2 SQIVND, per germline (reference sequence). Trimming removed 1 base at V and 2 bases at J, with 12 bases between. Sequencing was performed with immunoSEQ multiplex PCR; in TCRdb, only in-frame clones are kept and a portion is missing. Altogether 350,000 to 500,000 clones are present, roughly 84% being singletons, with the ten largest covering about 1.4%. The sequencing input was PBMCs or T cells enriched from blood (not recorded which). This TCR was recovered from a woman aged 18-35 years who had been exposed to COVID-19. V usage is TRBV19 and J usage is TRBJ2-7; D is perhaps TRBD2 (5 bases). CDR3 coding DNA: TGTGCCAGTAGTATAGGCGCGGGCGGCGCCTACGAGCAGTACTTC. As protein: CASSIGAGGAYEQYF.